This T cell receptor (beta chain) originates from a study of blood T cell repertoires in COVID-19. Study details: Samples came from the United States, Italy and Spain, spanning acute and convalescent COVID-19. Sources were T cells, B-cell-depleted T cells, or PBMCs; the material itself was cDNA or gDNA.

Per the authors' pipeline: Estimation of nucleated cell counts was performed using reference gene primer amplification. Using immunoSEQ multiplex PCR, the repertoire was profiled, and TCRdb retains in-frame clones only, with some absent. That table furnishes V, J and clone size, whereas the DNA furnished D and trimming. The table shows about 200,000 clones, with roughly 84% occurring only once. V gave up 1 base and J gave up 3 bases, with 8 bases separating them. The CDR3 sequence is 15 residues long. The germline V gene has CDR1 SGHRS and CDR2 YFSETQ. This chain joins TRBV5-1 and TRBJ1-6, with D tentatively TRBD1 (6 bases). The TCR comes from a woman older than 75 with acute or convalescent COVID-19. The sample comprised peripheral blood. The CDR3 spells CASSLSGDYNSPLHF. CDR3 DNA sequence: TGCGCCAGCAGCTTGTCAGGGGACTATAATTCACCCCTCCACTTT.